A single sample gave rise to the 12 T cell receptor beta chains below, sequenced in a study of CD8 T cells in Susac syndrome (dated by TCRdb to between 2018 and 2021). The library was obtained by the immunoSEQ multiplex PCR assay. RNA was extracted with the RNeasy kit and about 0.5 to 1 ug was reverse transcribed using random hexamers. TCRdb trimmed the raw reads at Q25, called clones with MiXCR and kept productive beta chains. Rows matching on CDR3 protein sequence are summarized as one entry with the most common DNA and genes. This sample lists some 130,000 distinct CDR3 sequences; under 95% were detected once. The top ten hold approximately 0.24% of the sample. What was sequenced was CD8+ T cells from PBMCs. The receptor source for this set is a human donor with multiple sclerosis.

This chain joins TRBV3-1 and TRBJ1-2; 8 bases agree with TRBD1. The CDR3 consists of 14 residues. CDR1 LGHDT and CDR2 YNNKEL come from the germline V gene (reference sequence). The V segment lost 7 bases and the J segment 4 bases; nucleotides outside the gene matches: 8. The CDR3 DNA reads TGTGCCAGCAACCCAGGGGGCAACCGCTATGGCTACACCTTC. It codes for CASNPGGNRYGYTF.

The chain couples TRBV7-2 to TRBJ1-5; TRBD1 is a possible D gene (6 bases). The CDR3 spans 15 residues. V was trimmed by 1 base and J by 7 bases, leaving 14 bases between them. The germline V gene encodes CDR1 SGHTA and CDR2 FQGNSA. CDR3 DNA: TGTGCCAGCAGCTTAGTTTTAGGGGGTCGGCAGCCCCAGCATTTT. Protein product: CASSLVLGGRQPQHF.

The V call is TRBV25-1, the J call TRBJ2-3, with D possibly matching TRBD2 (5 bases). The CDR3 spans 14 residues. V was cut by 5 bases and J by 3 bases, with 12 bases left in between. From germline, CDR1 is MGHDK and CDR2 SYGVNS. CDR3 in amino acids: CASSPAAATDTQYF. In nucleotides, the CDR3 is TGTGCCAGCAGTCCAGCGGCAGCGACAGATACGCAGTATTTT.

This clonotype was counted once. The chain has TRBV15 and TRBJ2-7; possible D gene TRBD2, 5 bases. Germline loops: CDR1 LNHNV, CDR2 YYDKDF (reference sequence). The CDR3 extends over 15 amino acids. V gave up 0 bases and J gave up 4 bases, with 13 bases separating them. Here the CDR3 DNA reads TGTGCCACCAGCAGAGATCGAACGGGGTTATACGAGCAGTACTTC. This sequence encodes CATSRDRTGLYEQYF.

This rearrangement joins TRBV6-2 or TRBV6-3 to TRBJ2-5; the D gene is possibly TRBD2 (6 bases). The V and J ends lost 8 bases and 4 bases respectively, with 11 bases between them. The V gene's germline CDR1 is MNHEY and CDR2 SVGEGT. The CDR3 is 12 amino acids. The CDR3 DNA sequence: TGTGCCAGCTTAGGAGGGGTAGAGACCCAGTACTTC. It is translated as CASLGGVETQYF.

CDR3 sequence reads: CATDLWGQGAYEQYF. DNA for the CDR3: TGTGCCACCGACCTTTGGGGACAGGGGGCCTACGAGCAGTACTTC. J is TRBJ2-7 and V is TRBV24-1; 11 bases are shared with TRBD1. With 9 bases clipped from V and 2 bases from J, the junction kept 8 bases outside the gene matches. Germline V gene data show CDR1 as KGHDR and CDR2 as SFDVKD. The CDR3 spans 15 residues.

The chain links TRBV29-1 to TRBJ1-2; possible D gene TRBD1, 5 bases. V was shortened by 5 bases and J by 7 bases, with 11 bases between the two germline ends. This CDR3 contains 11 residues. Looked up from germline, CDR1 is SQVTM and CDR2 is ANQGSEA. The CDR3 bases are TGCAGCGTTCGGGGGGGGAGTGGCTACACCTTC. It codes for CSVRGGSGYTF.

V and J are TRBV28 and TRBJ2-3, with TRBD2 matching 8 bases. Germline CDR1 is MDHEN and CDR2 is SYDVKM. The V and J ends lost 7 bases and 2 bases, in that order; junction bases with no gene match: 2. CDR3 size: 13 residues. DNA for the CDR3: TGTGCCAGCAAACTAGCGGACACAGATACGCAGTATTTT. It yields the protein CASKLADTDTQYF.

The rearrangement links TRBV6-2 or TRBV6-3 to TRBJ1-1, with D possibly being TRBD1 (6 bases). The length of the CDR3 is 15 residues. Between the trimmed V and J ends, which lost 2 bases and 5 bases, there was a span of 15 bases. Germline CDR1 MNHEY, CDR2 SVGEGT. The CDR3, as DNA: TGTGCCAGCAGTTACGGGGCCGGGGGGCGAACTGAAGCTTTCTTT. Amino acid sequence: CASSYGAGGRTEAFF.

The chain recombines TRBV30 with TRBJ2-7; 8 positions agree with TRBD1. Germline CDR1 and CDR2: GTSNPN and SVGIG (reference sequence). Trimming removed 2 bases from V and 5 bases from J; junction bases left unmatched: 5. The length of the CDR3 is 13 residues. The CDR3 loop is CAWSRTGFHEQYF. The CDR3 nucleotides are TGTGCCTGGAGTCGGACAGGGTTCCACGAGCAGTACTTC. The variable domain in full, completed from reference TRBV30 and TRBJ2-7, reads SQTIHQWPATLVQPVGSPLSLECTVEGTSNPNLYWYRQAAGRGLQLLFYSVGIGQISSEVPQNLSASRPQDRQFILSSKKLLLSDSGFYLCAWSRTGFHEQYFGPGTRLTVT.

The chain joins TRBV4-1 to TRBJ1-4; 7 bases align to TRBD1. The CDR3 contains 14 residues. Trimming removed 9 bases from V and 8 bases from J; junction bases left unmatched: 12. Per the germline V gene, CDR1 is MGHRA and CDR2 is YSYEKL. As DNA, the CDR3 is TGCGCCAGTCGAACGACAGGGTCGGACGAAAAACTGTTTTTT. Translation gives CASRTTGSDEKLFF.

The chain is built from TRBV20-1 and TRBJ2-7; D possibly uses TRBD1 or TRBD2 (5 bases each). Trimming shortened V by 1 base and J by 4 bases, and 14 bases separated the two germline ends. Germline CDR1 DFQATT, CDR2 SNEGSKA (reference sequence). The CDR3 runs 14 residues. The CDR3 coding sequence is TGCAGTGCTAGAGGAGGGGTAGTTAGGTACGAGCAGTACTTC. This translates into CSARGGVVRYEQYF.